Sequencing of this TCR beta chain was carried out in a study of beta chain features in type 1 diabetes. As every portion of the isolated RNA was reverse transcribed, the sequencing read expressed TCRB transcripts. TCRdb keeps only in-frame clones here, not all; method: immunoSEQ multiplex PCR. The top ten clones hold around 4% of a sample with about 240,000 clones, 25% to 35% of them seen once. The CDR3 is 14 amino acids. The V gene's germline CDR1 is MDHEN and CDR2 SYDVKM. The germline V and J ends were trimmed by 6 bases and 4 bases, with 15 bases remaining between them. The TCR was taken from a man aged 25-40 years in good health. The sequencing sample was made of central memory CD4+ T cells from blood. This rearrangement joins TRBV28 to TRBJ2-5, with D possibly matching TRBD1 (6 bases). Written as DNA, the CDR3 is TGTGCCAGCAGCTCTACAGGGTCGGCAGAGACCCAGTACTTC. Amino acids: CASSSTGSAETQYF.